This record concerns one T cell receptor (beta chain) sequence. Its cognate antigen is unknown. Per the germline V gene, CDR1 is MNHEY and CDR2 is SVGAGI. V dropped 11 bases and J dropped 5; count of bases not matched to a gene: 7. CDR3 length: 12 amino acids. This sample is drawn from a study of identical twins. Template switching introduced a universal primer site, and the cDNA bore unique molecular identifiers. TCRdb re-called the 5' RACE reads with MiXCR, one entry per CDR3 protein. Seen here are approximately 220,000 distinct CDR3 sequences, around 9.6% observed once, and the top ten hold 5% to 6.5%. Healthy Caucasians, and only they, were the donors. Study conclusions and caveats: Abundant beta clonotypes from cord blood bore fewer insertions; memory repertoires lacked this pattern. Twins showed weaker excess sharing in their beta out-of-frame sequences.

The sequenced material came from memory (CD45RO+) T cells sorted from blood. This clonotype originated in a woman between 18 and 30 years old in good health. V gene TRBV6-5 combines with J gene TRBJ2-5; 8 nucleotides line up with TRBD2. This chain's CDR3 is CACTGGSETQYF. CDR3 coding DNA: TGTGCCTGTACGGGAGGGAGTGAGACCCAGTACTTC.